This is a list of T cell receptor beta chains from one sample in a study of blood T cell repertoires in COVID-19. Using immunoSEQ multiplex PCR, the repertoire was profiled, and TCRdb retains in-frame clones only, with some absent. The sample lists about 240,000 clones; around 87% were seen once. The sequenced sample was peripheral blood. These receptors were taken from a man in his fifties or sixties who had recovered from COVID-19. CDR3s include the opening cysteine and the closing phenylalanine or tryptophan. D genes are given only for firm matches. Rows may omit the clone size; those that give it use once, few, many or a size class.

d_call j_call clone_size v_call cdr3_nt cdr3_aa
NA TRBJ2-5 NA TRBV9 TGTGCCAGCAGCAACGAGGAATGGAAAGAGACCCAGTACTTC CASSNEEWKETQYF
TRBD2 TRBJ2-3 NA TRBV2 TGTGCCAGCAGGCGGGGGGGGGTAACCACAGATACGCAGTATTTT CASRRGGVTTDTQYF
TRBD2 TRBJ2-1 NA TRBV7-2 TGTGCCAGCAGTAGGCGGGGGGCAGCCTACAATGAGCAGTTCTTC CASSRRGAAYNEQFF
NA TRBJ2-3 NA TRBV25-1 TGTGCCGTAGGAGCGGTTGCAGATACGCAGTATTTT CAVGAVADTQYF
TRBD1 TRBJ1-2 NA TRBV5-4 TGTGCCAGCAGCGGAATAGGGACAGCCTATGGCTACACCTTC CASSGIGTAYGYTF
TRBD1 TRBJ2-5 NA TRBV7-7 TGTGCCAGCAGCTTAAGGACAGGGGCGCAAGAGACCCAGTACTTC CASSLRTGAQETQYF
NA TRBJ2-3 NA TRBV6-4 TGTGCCAGCAGTGACTCACGGGGAACAGGCACAGATACGCAGTATTTT CASSDSRGTGTDTQYF
NA TRBJ1-5 NA TRBV6-6 TGTGCCAGCAGTTACCACAGGCCAAATCAGCCCCAGCATTTT CASSYHRPNQPQHF
TRBD1 TRBJ2-2 NA TRBV27 TGTGCCAGCAGTTTATGGACAGGGGTCACCGGGGAGCTGTTTTTT CASSLWTGVTGELFF
NA TRBJ2-6 NA TRBV6-1 TGTGCCAGCAGTGACCCCAGGCGGGGATCCGGGGCCAACGTCCTGACTTTC CASSDPRRGSGANVLTF
TRBD1 TRBJ1-1 once TRBV19 TGTGCCAGTAGTGCCAGGGACAGGGGGCTCGGTGAAGCTTTCTTT CASSARDRGLGEAFF
TRBD2 TRBJ2-1 NA TRBV5-1 TGCGCCAGCAGCTTAAGTAGCGGGGGACACAATGAGCAGTTCTTC CASSLSSGGHNEQFF
TRBD1 TRBJ1-1 NA TRBV9 TGTGCCAGCGGGTCGGACAGGCTAAACACTGAAGCTTTCTTT CASGSDRLNTEAFF
NA TRBJ2-2 few TRBV11-2 TGTGCCAGCAGCTCCTCGGCGGTAGGCACCGGGGAGCTGTTTTTT CASSSSAVGTGELFF
NA TRBJ1-1 few TRBV6-1 TGTGCCAGCAGTGCTGAACAGGAGATCATGAACACTGAAGCTTTCTTT CASSAEQEIMNTEAFF
NA TRBJ1-2 once TRBV5-8 TGTGCCAGCAGCTTGGGCCAGGTTTTGGGCTACACCTTC CASSLGQVLGYTF
NA TRBJ1-1 NA TRBV18 TGTGCCAGCTCACCGGGGGCAGGGCGGATCACTGAAGCTTTCTTT CASSPGAGRITEAFF
NA TRBJ1-4 NA TRBV6-1 TGTGCCAGCAGTGAATCACTTCCGCTCCCTACAGGGTTGTCTAATGAAAAACTGTTTTTT CASSESLPLPTGLSNEKLFF
TRBD1 TRBJ2-3 NA TRBV11-2 TGTGCCAGCAGCTTAGCCACAGGGGGCAAGCAGTATTTT CASSLATGGKQYF
TRBD1 TRBJ1-6 NA TRBV3-1/TRBV3-2 TGTGCCAGCAGCCTGAGGACAGGGCTGCTCCACTTT CASSLRTGLLHF
NA TRBJ1-1 NA TRBV19 TGTGCCAGTAGTATGTTTGGGGCAGGGAACACTGAAGCTTTCTTT CASSMFGAGNTEAFF
TRBD1 TRBJ2-3 once TRBV6-1 TGTGCCAGCAGTGAAGAGGGACAGGGTCCAGATACGCAGTATTTT CASSEEGQGPDTQYF
NA TRBJ1-6 NA TRBV6-5 TGTGCCAGCAGTTACACCCCAGGGGCTTATAATTCACCCCTCCACTTT CASSYTPGAYNSPLHF
TRBD2 TRBJ2-1 NA TRBV2 TGTGCCAGCAGTGGGGGGGGACGCAATGAGCAGTTCTTC CASSGGGRNEQFF
TRBD1 TRBJ1-2 NA TRBV6-2/TRBV6-3 TGTGCCAGCAGTCCACGGACAGGGAGGGATGGCTACACCTTC CASSPRTGRDGYTF
TRBD1 TRBJ2-7 NA TRBV4-1 TGCGCCAGCAGCCCCCGACAGGGGCCGGCCGAGCAGTACTTC CASSPRQGPAEQYF
NA TRBJ2-3 NA TRBV5-1 TGCGCCAGCAGCTTGGGTCCAGTGGAGGCAGATACGCAGTATTTT CASSLGPVEADTQYF
TRBD2 TRBJ2-2 NA TRBV7-2 TGTGCCAGCAGCTCAGGCATGGGGGGGACCGGGGAGCTGTTTTTT CASSSGMGGTGELFF
NA TRBJ2-2 NA TRBV19 TGTGCCAGCCAAACGGGACACACGAACACCGGGGAGCTGTTTTTT CASQTGHTNTGELFF
TRBD1 TRBJ2-2 NA TRBV2 TGTGCCAGCAGTCCTGACAGGGCGAACACCGGGGAGCTGTTTTTT CASSPDRANTGELFF
NA TRBJ1-2 NA TRBV5-5 TGTGCCAGCAGCCTGTCAGGGTCGGGTGGCTACACCTTC CASSLSGSGGYTF
NA TRBJ2-4 NA TRBV5-6 TGTGCCAGCAGCTTGGGCAGCGAAATCGGGATTCAGTACTTC CASSLGSEIGIQYF
NA TRBJ1-6 NA TRBV14 TGTGCCAGCACGAGGCTCTATAATTCACCCCTCCACTTT CASTRLYNSPLHF
NA TRBJ1-4 NA TRBV4-2 TGTGCCAGCAGCCAAGATCGGGGGGGACAAGACGCAACTAATGAAAAACTGTTTTTT CASSQDRGGQDATNEKLFF
NA TRBJ1-4 NA TRBV21-1 TGTGCCAGCAGCAAGGGCAACGCAACTAATGAAAAACTGTTTTTT CASSKGNATNEKLFF
TRBD1 TRBJ1-1 NA TRBV10-3 TGTGCCACAAGCAGGGGGACCTATGAAGCTTTCTTT CATSRGTYEAFF
NA TRBJ2-5 once TRBV5-1 TGCGCCAGCCTCTTACCCGGGGAAGAGACCCAGTACTTC CASLLPGEETQYF
TRBD1 TRBJ2-5 once TRBV2 TGTGCCAGCAGTTTCGGACAGGGAAGGGAGACCCAGTACTTC CASSFGQGRETQYF
NA TRBJ1-5 many TRBV6-4 TGTGCCAGCTCCGACAGACCCAATCAGCCCCAGCATTTT CASSDRPNQPQHF
NA TRBJ1-6 NA TRBV3-1/TRBV3-2 TGTGCCAGCATAGGGGCCTATAATTCACCCCTCCACTTT CASIGAYNSPLHF
TRBD1 TRBJ1-3 NA TRBV3-1/TRBV3-2 TGTGCCAGCAGGCAGACAGGGGCGGCTGGAAACACCATATATTTT CASRQTGAAGNTIYF
NA TRBJ2-1 NA TRBV5-4 TGTGCCAGCAGCTTGGTTAGGCAGGGGAACAATGAGCAGTTCTTC CASSLVRQGNNEQFF
TRBD2 TRBJ2-4 once TRBV7-6 TGTGCCAGCAGCTTAGGCCCCGCAGGCCGGGGGGAGATTCAGTACTTC CASSLGPAGRGEIQYF
NA TRBJ2-2 NA TRBV5-1 TGCGCCAGCAGCTGGGGGCTCACGAACACCGGGGAGCTGTTTTTT CASSWGLTNTGELFF
NA TRBJ1-1 few TRBV25-1 TGTGCCAGCAGTGACTTACAGGGACGAACTGAAGCTTTCTTT CASSDLQGRTEAFF
NA TRBJ1-5 once TRBV10-3 TGTGCCATCAGTGGGGCCTCCCCCCAGCCCCAGCATTTT CAISGASPQPQHF
NA TRBJ1-2 few TRBV24-1 TGTGCCACCAGTGAAGGCGGGGACTATGGCTACACCTTC CATSEGGDYGYTF
NA TRBJ1-5 NA TRBV30 TGTGCCTGGAGTCTCAGGTCAGGGAATCAGCCCCAGCATTTT CAWSLRSGNQPQHF
NA TRBJ1-5 NA TRBV5-6 TGTGCCAGCAGCTTGTCTGGCCGTTATAGCAATCAGCCCCAGCATTTT CASSLSGRYSNQPQHF
NA TRBJ2-1 NA TRBV6-1 TGTGCCAGCAGTGAATTCGTTGGGGGGAAGCAGTTCTTC CASSEFVGGKQFF
TRBD1 TRBJ1-4 NA TRBV6-1 TGTGCCAGCAGTGAAGGGGACAGGAGGGAAAAACTGTTTTTT CASSEGDRREKLFF